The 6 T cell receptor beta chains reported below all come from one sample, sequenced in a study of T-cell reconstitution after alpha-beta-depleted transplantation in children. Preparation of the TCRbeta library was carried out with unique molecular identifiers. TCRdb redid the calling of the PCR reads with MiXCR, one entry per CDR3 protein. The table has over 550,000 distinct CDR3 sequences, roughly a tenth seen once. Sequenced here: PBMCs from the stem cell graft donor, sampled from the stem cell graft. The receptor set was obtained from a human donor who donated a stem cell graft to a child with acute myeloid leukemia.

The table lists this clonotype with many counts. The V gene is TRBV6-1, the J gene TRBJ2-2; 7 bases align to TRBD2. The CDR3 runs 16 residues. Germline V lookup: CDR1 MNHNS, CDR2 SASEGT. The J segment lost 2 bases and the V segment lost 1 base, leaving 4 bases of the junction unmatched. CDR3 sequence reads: CASSEGEGPNTGELFF. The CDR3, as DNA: TGTGCCAGCAGTGAAGGGGAGGGGCCCAACACCGGGGAGCTGTTTTTT.

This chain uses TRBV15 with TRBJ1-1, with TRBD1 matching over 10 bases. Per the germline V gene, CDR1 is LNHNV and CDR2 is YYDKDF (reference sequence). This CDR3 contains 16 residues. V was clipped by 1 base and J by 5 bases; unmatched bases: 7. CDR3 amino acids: CATSRATGTGVTEAFF. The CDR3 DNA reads TGTGCCACCAGCAGAGCAACCGGGACAGGGGTTACTGAAGCTTTCTTT. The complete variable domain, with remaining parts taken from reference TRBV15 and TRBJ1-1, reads DAMVIQNPRYQVTQFGKPVTLSCSQTLNHNVMYWYQQKSSQAPKLLFHYYDKDFNNEADTPDNFQSRRPNTSFCFLDIRSPGLGDTAMYLCATSRATGTGVTEAFFGQGTRLTVV.

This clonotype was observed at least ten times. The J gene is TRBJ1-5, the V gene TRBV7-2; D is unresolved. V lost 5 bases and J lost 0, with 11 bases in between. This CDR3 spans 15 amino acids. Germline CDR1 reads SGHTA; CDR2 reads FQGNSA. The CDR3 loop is CASSRNGYSNQPQHF. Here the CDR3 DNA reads TGTGCCAGCAGCCGGAACGGTTATAGCAATCAGCCCCAGCATTTT.

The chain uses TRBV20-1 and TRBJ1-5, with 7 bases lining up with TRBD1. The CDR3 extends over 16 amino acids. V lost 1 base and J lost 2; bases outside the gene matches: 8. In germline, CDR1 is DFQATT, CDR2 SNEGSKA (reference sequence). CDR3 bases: TGCAGTGCTAGAGGCAGGGGGGTGGACGGCAATCAGCCCCAGCATTTT. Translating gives CSARGRGVDGNQPQHF.

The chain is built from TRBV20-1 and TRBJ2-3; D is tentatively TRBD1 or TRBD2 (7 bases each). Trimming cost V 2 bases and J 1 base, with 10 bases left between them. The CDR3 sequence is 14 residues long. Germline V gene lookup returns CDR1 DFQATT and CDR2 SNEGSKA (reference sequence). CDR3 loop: CSARSGTGTDTQYF. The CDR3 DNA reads TGCAGTGCTAGAAGCGGGACAGGCACAGATACGCAGTATTTT.

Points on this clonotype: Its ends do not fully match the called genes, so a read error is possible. CDR3 nucleotide sequence: TGTGCCATCAGTCCCCGGGAGGACACTGAAGCTTTCTTT. Its translation: CAISPREDTEAFF. The chain is built from TRBV2 and TRBJ1-1; D uncertain. Germline-derived CDR1 and CDR2 are SNHLY and FYNNEI. The CDR3 runs 13 residues.